This T cell receptor beta chain emerged from a study of human T cells and chemical hapten exposure. The overall study: It was small differences in pooled library volume that mainly caused per-sample TCR yields to vary. General study points: TCRs above 1 in 1000 frequency did not change with DPC sensitization. Each of the donors had alopecia, so their immune responses may not resemble those of healthy people.

TCRdb redid the calling of the RACE reads with MiXCR, one entry per CDR3 protein. The table has around 300,000 distinct CDR3 sequences, around 7% seen once. Time point of the sample: patch test 1, 2 weeks after DPC sensitization. Treatment described: therapeutic diphenylcyclopropenone sensitization with weekly scalp DPC. Unmatched junction bases numbered 7, after V lost 5 bases and J lost 4 bases. This CDR3 is built from 16 residues. From germline, CDR1 is SGHDT and CDR2 YYEEEE. This clonotype was counted only a few times. Its antigen is unidentified. Source: whole blood, taken in connection with sensitization to the hapten diphenylcyclopropenone (DPC). This receptor was obtained from a woman under 30 with alopecia areata. Some clones in this sample may be carry-over from other donors' samples. The chain joins TRBV5-6 to TRBJ2-3, with 13 bases aligning to TRBD2. The CDR3 DNA reads TGTGCCAGCAGTTTCCTTGGGACTAGCGGGGCAGATACGCAGTATTTT. Translation: CASSFLGTSGADTQYF.